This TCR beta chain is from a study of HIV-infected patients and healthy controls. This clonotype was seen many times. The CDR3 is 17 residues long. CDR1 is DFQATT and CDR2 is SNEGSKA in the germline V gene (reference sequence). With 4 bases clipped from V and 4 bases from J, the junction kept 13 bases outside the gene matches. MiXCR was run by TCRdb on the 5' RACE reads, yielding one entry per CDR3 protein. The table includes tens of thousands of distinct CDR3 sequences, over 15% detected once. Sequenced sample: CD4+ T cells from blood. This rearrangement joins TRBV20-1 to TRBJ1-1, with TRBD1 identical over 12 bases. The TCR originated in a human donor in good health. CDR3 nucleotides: TGCAGTGCTATCACACCGGGACAGGGGGCGCGGGGCACTGAAGCTTTCTTT. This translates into CSAITPGQGARGTEAFF.